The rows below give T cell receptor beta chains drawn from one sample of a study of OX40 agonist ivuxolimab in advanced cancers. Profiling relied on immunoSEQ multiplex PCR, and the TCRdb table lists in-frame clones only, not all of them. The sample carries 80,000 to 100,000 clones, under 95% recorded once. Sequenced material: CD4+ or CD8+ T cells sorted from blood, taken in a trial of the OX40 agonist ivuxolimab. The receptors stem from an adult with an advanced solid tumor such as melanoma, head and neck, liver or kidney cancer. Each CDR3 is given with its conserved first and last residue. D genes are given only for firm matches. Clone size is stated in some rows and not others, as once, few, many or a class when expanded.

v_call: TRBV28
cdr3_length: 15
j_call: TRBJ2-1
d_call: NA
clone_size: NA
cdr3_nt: TGTGCCAGCAGTTTCGCACCGGGACCTGACAATGAGCAGTTCTTC
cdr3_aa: CASSFAPGPDNEQFF

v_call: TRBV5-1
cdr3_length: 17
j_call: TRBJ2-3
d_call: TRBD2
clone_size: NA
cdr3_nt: TGCGCCAGCAGCTTGGCCCTAGCGGGAGGGCGCACAGATACGCAGTATTTT
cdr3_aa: CASSLALAGGRTDTQYF

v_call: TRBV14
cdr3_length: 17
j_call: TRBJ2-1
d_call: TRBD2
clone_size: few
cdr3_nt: TGTGCCAGCAGCCAAAGTGCGAGACTAGCGGGACCGGATGAGCAGTTCTTC
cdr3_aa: CASSQSARLAGPDEQFF

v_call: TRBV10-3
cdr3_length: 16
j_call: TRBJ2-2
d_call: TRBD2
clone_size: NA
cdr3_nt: TGTGCCATCAGTGAGGTCCTAGCGGGAGTTGGCGGGGAGCTGTTTTTT
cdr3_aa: CAISEVLAGVGGELFF

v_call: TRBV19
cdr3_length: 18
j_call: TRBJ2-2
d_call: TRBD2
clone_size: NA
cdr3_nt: TGTGCCAGTAGTATAGTTGCAGGGAGGGGAATAACGGCCGGGGAGCTGTTTTTT
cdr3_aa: CASSIVAGRGITAGELFF

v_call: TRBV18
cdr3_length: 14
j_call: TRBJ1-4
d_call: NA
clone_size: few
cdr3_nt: TGTGCCAGCTCACCACAGGGGCTGAGTGAAAAACTGTTTTTT
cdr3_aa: CASSPQGLSEKLFF

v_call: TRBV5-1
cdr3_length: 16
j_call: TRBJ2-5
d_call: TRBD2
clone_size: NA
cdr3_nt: TGCGCCAGCAGCCTCAGACTAGCGGGGGGCTTGGAGACCCAGTACTTC
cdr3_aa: CASSLRLAGGLETQYF

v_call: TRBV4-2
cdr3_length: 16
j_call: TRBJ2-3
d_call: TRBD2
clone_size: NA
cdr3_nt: TGTGCCAGCAGCCAAGGACTAGCGGGGGCCACAGATACGCAGTATTTT
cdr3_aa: CASSQGLAGATDTQYF

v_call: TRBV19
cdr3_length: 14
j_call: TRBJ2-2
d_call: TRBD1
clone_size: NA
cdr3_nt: TGTGCCACCTGGGACAGGGGAGGCACCGGGGAGCTGTTTTTT
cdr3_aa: CATWDRGGTGELFF

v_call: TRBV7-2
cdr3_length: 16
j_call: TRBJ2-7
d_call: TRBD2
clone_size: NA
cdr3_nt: TGTGCCAGCAGCTTAGTCGCTAGCGGGCGATTCTACGAGCAGTACTTC
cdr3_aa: CASSLVASGRFYEQYF

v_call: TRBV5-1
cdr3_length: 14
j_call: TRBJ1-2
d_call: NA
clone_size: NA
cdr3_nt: TGCGCCAGCTCCACTTCGGACCTTCCCTATGGCTACACCTTC
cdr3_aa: CASSTSDLPYGYTF

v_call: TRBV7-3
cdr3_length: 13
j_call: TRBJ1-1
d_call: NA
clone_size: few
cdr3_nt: TGTGCCAGCAGCTTAATGGGGAACACTGAAGCTTTCTTT
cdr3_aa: CASSLMGNTEAFF

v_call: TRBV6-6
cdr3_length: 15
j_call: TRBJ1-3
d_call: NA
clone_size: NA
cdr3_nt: TGTGCCAGCAATCGACCGACAGAATCTGGAAACACCATATATTTT
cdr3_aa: CASNRPTESGNTIYF

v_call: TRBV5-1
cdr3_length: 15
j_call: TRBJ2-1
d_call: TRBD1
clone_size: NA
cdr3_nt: TGCGCCAGCAGCTTGGTAGGGACAGGGGACAATGAGCAGTTCTTC
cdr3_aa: CASSLVGTGDNEQFF

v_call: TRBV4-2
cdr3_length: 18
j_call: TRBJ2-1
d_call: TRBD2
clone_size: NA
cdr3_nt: TGTGCCAGCAGCCAAGGGGCTGCGGCGGGAGGGAAACAAGTCGAGCAGTTCTTC
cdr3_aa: CASSQGAAAGGKQVEQFF

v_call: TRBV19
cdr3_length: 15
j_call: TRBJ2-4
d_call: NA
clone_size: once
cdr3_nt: TGTGCCAGTAGTAAGGGGGATCGAGCCAAAAACATTCAGTACTTC
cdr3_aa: CASSKGDRAKNIQYF

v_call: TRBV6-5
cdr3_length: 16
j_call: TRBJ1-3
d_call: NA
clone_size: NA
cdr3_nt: TGTGCCAGCAGTTACTCGACTGCAGGGGCTGGAAACACCATATATTTT
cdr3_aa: CASSYSTAGAGNTIYF

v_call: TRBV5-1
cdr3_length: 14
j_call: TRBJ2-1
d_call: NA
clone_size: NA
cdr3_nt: TGCGCCAGCAGCGGGGGTGTTGGGGCCCATGAGCAGTTCTTC
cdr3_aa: CASSGGVGAHEQFF

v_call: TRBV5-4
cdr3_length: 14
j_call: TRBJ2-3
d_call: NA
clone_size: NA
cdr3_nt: TGTGCCAGCCAGATTGGGGGGCGCGTAGATACGCAGTATTTT
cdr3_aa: CASQIGGRVDTQYF

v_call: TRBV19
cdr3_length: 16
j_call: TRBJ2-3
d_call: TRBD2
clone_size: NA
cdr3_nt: TGTGCCAGTAGTATAGCGGGAGCGGGAGGGCAGGATACGCAGTATTTT
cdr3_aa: CASSIAGAGGQDTQYF

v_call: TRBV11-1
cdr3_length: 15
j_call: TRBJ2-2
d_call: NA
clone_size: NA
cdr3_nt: TGTGCCAGCAGCGCTTATAAGGGGAACACCGGGGAGCTGTTTTTT
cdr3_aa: CASSAYKGNTGELFF

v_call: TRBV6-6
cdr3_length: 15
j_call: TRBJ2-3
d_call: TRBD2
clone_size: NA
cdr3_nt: TGTGCCAGCAGACTGAGCGGGAGCACCTCAGATACGCAGTATTTT
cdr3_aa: CASRLSGSTSDTQYF

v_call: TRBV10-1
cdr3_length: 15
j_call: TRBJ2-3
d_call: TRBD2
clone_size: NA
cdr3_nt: TGCGCCAGCTATCCGGGACTAGCGTGCACAGATACGCAGTATTTT
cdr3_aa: CASYPGLACTDTQYF

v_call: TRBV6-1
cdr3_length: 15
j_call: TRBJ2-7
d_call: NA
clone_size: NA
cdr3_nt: TGTGCCAGCAGTGAATTCCTGGAGAGCAGCTACGAGCAGTACTTC
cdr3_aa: CASSEFLESSYEQYF

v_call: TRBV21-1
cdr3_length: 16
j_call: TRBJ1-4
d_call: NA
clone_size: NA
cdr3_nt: TGTGCCAGCAGCAACCACACAGGGGTGGAAGGTGAAAAACTGTTTTTT
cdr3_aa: CASSNHTGVEGEKLFF

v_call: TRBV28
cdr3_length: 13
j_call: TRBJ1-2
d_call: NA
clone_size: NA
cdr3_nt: TGTGCCAGCAGTCAACCGAACATCTATGGCTACACCTTC
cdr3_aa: CASSQPNIYGYTF

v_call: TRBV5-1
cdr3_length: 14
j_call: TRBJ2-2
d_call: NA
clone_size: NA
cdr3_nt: TGCGCCAGCAGCTTGTCAGGGGGGATCGGGGAGCTGTTTTTT
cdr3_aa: CASSLSGGIGELFF

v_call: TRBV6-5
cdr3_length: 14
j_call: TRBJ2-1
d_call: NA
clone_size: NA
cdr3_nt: TGTGCCAGCAGTCCGAACTTAGCGTCAAATGAGCAGTTCTTC
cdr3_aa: CASSPNLASNEQFF

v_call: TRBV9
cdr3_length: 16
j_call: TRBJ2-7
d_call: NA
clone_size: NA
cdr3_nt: TGTGCCAGCAGCGTAGGCCCGGATTTAGGAATCTACGAGCAGTACTTC
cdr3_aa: CASSVGPDLGIYEQYF

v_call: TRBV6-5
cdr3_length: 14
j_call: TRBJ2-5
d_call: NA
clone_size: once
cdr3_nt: TGTGCCAGCAGTCCCCGAGTTAAGTTCGAGACCCAGTACTTC
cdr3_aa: CASSPRVKFETQYF

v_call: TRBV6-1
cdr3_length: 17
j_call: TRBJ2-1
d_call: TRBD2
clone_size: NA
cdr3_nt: TGTGCCAGCAGTGAAGCCATTACTAGCGGGAGGGTTGGGGAGCAGTTCTTC
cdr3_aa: CASSEAITSGRVGEQFF

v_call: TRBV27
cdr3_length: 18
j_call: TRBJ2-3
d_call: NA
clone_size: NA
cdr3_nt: TGTGCCAGCAGGTCCCGACCGACAGGTCTGATGAGCACAGATACGCAGTATTTT
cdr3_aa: CASRSRPTGLMSTDTQYF

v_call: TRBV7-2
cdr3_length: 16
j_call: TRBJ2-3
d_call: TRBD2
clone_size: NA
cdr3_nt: TGTGCCAGCAGCTTACGAGTAGCGGGACCCACAGATACGCAGTATTTT
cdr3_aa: CASSLRVAGPTDTQYF

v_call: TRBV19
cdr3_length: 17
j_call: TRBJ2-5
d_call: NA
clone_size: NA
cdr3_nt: TGTGCCGGGACTCCCTTTCGCGAATTTCTGCGAGGGGAGACCCAGTACTTC
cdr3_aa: CAGTPFREFLRGETQYF

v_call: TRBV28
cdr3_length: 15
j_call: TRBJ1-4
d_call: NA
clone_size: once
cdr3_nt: TGTGCCAGCAGCCGGGAAGGGGCTTGGGGAGAAAAACTGTTTTTT
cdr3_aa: CASSREGAWGEKLFF

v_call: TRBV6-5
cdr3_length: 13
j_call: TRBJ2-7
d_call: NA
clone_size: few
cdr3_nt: TGTGCCAGCAGTCGACAGGTACCCTACGAGCAGTACTTC
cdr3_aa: CASSRQVPYEQYF

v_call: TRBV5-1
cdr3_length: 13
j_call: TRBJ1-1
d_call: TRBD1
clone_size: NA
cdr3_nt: TGCGCCAGCAGGGGACAGGGTTACACTGAAGCTTTCTTT
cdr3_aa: CASRGQGYTEAFF

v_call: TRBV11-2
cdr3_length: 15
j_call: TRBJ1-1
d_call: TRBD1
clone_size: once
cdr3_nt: TGTGCCAGCAGATATGGTTGGGCAGGGGGGACTGAAGCTTTCTTT
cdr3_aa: CASRYGWAGGTEAFF

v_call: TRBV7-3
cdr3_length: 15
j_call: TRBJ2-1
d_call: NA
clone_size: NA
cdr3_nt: TGTGCCAGCAGCTTGGCGGGAAGCGATTACAATGAGCAGTTCTTC
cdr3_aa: CASSLAGSDYNEQFF

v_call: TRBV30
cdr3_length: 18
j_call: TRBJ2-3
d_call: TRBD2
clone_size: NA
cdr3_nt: TGTGCCTGGAGTGTGACAAGACTAGCGGGAGGTCGCACAGATACGCAGTATTTT
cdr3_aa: CAWSVTRLAGGRTDTQYF

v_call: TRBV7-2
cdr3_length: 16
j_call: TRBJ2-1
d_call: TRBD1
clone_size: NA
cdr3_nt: TGTGCCAGCAGCTTAGTAGGGGGCAATACTATCAATGAGCAGTTCTTC
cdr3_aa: CASSLVGGNTINEQFF

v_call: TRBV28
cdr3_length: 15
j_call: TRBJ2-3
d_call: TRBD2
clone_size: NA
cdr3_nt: TGTGCCAGCAGATCTAGCGGGCGAGTCGGGGATACGCAGTATTTT
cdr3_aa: CASRSSGRVGDTQYF

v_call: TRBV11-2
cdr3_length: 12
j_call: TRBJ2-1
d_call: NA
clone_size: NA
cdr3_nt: TGTGCTTCCACGGGAGTTATCAATGAGCAGTTCTTC
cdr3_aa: CASTGVINEQFF

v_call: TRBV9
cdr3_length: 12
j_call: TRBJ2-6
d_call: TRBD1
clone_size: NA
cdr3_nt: TGTGCCAGCAGGGACAGGGACGACGTCCTGACTTTC
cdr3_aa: CASRDRDDVLTF

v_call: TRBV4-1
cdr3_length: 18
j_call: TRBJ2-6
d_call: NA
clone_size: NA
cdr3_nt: TGCGCCAGCAGCCAACAGCGGATCGGGAGCTCAGGGGCCAACGTCCTGACTTTC
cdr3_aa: CASSQQRIGSSGANVLTF

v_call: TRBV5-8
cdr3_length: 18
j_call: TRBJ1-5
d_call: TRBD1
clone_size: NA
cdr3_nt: TGTGCCAGCAGCCCACTAGGGACAGGGGGCGATTTCGATCAGCCCCAGCATTTT
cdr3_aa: CASSPLGTGGDFDQPQHF

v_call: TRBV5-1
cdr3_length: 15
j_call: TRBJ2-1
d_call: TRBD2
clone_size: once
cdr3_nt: TGCGCCAGCAGCCTGAGCGGGACTATGTACAATGAGCAGTTCTTC
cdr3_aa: CASSLSGTMYNEQFF

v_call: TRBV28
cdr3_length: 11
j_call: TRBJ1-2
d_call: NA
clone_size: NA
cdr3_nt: TGTGCCAGCAGACTGACAGGCGGCTACACCTTC
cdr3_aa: CASRLTGGYTF

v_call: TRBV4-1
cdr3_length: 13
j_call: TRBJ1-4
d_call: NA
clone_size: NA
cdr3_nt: TGCGCCAGCAGCCAAGAGATTAATGAAAAACTGTTTTTT
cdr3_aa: CASSQEINEKLFF

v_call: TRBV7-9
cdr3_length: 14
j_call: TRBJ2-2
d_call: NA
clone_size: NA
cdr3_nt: TGTGCCAGCAGCTGGGGCGATCAGATCGGGGAGCTGTTTTTT
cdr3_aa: CASSWGDQIGELFF

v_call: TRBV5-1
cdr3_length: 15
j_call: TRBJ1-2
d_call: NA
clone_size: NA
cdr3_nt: TGCGCCAGCAGCCCCGACACGCCTGGTCGTAGGGGCTACACCTTC
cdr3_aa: CASSPDTPGRRGYTF

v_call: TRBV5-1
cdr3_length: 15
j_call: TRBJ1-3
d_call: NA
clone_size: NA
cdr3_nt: TGCGCCAGCAGCTCTCAAGGGGCGCCTGGAAACACCATATATTTT
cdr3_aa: CASSSQGAPGNTIYF

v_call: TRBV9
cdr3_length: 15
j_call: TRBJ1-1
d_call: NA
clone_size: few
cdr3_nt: TGTGCCAGCAGCGTAGATTCGGGCGAGTATGGTGAAGCTTTCTTT
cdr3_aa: CASSVDSGEYGEAFF

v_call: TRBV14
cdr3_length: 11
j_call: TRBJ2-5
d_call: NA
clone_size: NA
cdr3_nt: TGTGCCAGCAGCCAACTGCAGACCCAGTACTTC
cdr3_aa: CASSQLQTQYF

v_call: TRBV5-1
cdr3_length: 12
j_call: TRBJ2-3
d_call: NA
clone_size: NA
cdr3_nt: TGCGCCAGCAGGATGGACTTAGATACGCAGTATTTT
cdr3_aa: CASRMDLDTQYF

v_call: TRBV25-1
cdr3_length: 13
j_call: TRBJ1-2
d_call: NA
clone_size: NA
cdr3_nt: TGTGCCAGCAGTGAACAGGGGTTGCTTGGCTACACCTTC
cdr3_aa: CASSEQGLLGYTF

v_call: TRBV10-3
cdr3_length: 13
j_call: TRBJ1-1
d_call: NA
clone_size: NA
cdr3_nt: TGTGCCATCAGTGAGTTAGAGAACACTGAAGCTTTCTTT
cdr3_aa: CAISELENTEAFF

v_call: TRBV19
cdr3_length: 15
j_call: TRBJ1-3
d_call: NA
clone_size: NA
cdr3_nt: TGTGCCAGTAGGCGTGACAGAAGCTCTGGAAACACCATATATTTT
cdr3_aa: CASRRDRSSGNTIYF

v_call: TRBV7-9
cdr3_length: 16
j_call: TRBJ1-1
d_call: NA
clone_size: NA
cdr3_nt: TGTGCCAGCAGCTTTGGCGGGTCAACTATGAACACTGAAGCTTTCTTT
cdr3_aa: CASSFGGSTMNTEAFF